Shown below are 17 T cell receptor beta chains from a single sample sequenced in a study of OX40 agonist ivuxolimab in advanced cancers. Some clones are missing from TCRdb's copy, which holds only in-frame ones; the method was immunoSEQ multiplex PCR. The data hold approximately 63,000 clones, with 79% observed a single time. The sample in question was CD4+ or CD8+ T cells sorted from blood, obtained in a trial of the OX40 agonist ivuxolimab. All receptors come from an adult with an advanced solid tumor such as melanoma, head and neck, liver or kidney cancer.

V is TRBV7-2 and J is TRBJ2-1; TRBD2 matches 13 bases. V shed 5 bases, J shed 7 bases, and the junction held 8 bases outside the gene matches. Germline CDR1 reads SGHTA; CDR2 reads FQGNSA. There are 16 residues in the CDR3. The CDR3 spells CASSRRLAGGGNEQFF. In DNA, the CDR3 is TGTGCCAGCAGCCGACGACTAGCGGGGGGAGGGAATGAGCAGTTCTTC.

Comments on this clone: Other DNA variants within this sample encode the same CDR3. In DNA form, the CDR3 reads TGTGCCAGCAGCAGGGGGCAGGGCTACGAGCAGTACTTC. The encoded protein is CASSRGQGYEQYF. The V call is TRBV7-3, the J call TRBJ2-7; 7 bases line up with TRBD1. The CDR3 runs to 13 residues. J was trimmed by 3 bases and V by 5 bases; bases with no gene match: 4. The germline V gene has CDR1 SGHTA and CDR2 FQGTGA.

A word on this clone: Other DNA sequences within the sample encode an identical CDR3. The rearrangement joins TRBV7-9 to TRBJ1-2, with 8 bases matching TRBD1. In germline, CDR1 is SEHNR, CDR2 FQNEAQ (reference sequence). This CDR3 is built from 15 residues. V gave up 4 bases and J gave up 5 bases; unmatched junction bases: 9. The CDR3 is CASSSGQVIGYGYTF. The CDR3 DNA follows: TGTGCCAGCAGCTCGGGACAGGTGATTGGTTATGGCTACACCTTC.

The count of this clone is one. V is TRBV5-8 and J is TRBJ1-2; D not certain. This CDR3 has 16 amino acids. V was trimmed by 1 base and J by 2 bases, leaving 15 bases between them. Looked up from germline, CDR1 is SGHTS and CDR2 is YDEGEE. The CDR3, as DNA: TGTGCCAGCAGCTTGCGGGCCCGCGCGTTAAACTATGGCTACACCTTC. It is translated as CASSLRARALNYGYTF. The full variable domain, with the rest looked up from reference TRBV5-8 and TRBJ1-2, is EAGVTQSPTHLIKTRGQQATLRCSPISGHTSVYWYQQALGLGLQFLLWYDEGEERNRGNFPPRFSGRQFPNYSSELNVNALELEDSALYLCASSLRARALNYGYTFGSGTRLTVV.

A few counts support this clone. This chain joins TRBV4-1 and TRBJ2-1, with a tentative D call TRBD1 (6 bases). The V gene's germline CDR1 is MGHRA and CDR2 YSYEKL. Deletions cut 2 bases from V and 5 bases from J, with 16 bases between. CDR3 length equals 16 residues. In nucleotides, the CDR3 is TGCGCCAGCAGCCAACTAAACGGACAGAATGACAATGAGCAGTTCTTC. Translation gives CASSQLNGQNDNEQFF.

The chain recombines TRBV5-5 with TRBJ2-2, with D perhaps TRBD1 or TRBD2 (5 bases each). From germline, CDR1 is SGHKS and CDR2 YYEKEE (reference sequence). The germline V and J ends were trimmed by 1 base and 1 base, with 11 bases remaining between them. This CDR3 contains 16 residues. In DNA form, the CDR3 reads TGTGCCAGCAGCTTGAGGCGAGGGGTGAACACCGGGGAGCTGTTTTTT. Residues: CASSLRRGVNTGELFF.

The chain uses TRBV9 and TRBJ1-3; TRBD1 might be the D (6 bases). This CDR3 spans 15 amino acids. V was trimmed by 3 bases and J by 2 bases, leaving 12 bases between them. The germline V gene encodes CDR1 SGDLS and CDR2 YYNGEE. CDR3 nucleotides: TGTGCCAGCAGCGAGCAGGGGATTACTGGAAACACCATATATTTT. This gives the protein CASSEQGITGNTIYF.

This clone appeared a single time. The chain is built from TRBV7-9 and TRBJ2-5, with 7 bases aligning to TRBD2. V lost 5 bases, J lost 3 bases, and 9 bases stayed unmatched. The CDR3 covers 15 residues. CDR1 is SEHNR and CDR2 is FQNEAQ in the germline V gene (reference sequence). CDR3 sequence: CASSPWGGKKETQYF. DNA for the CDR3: TGTGCCAGCAGCCCCTGGGGGGGAAAAAAAGAGACCCAGTACTTC.

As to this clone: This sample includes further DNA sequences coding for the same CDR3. The CDR3 DNA reads as TGTGCCAGCAGTTACCTTTCGGACAGTCCAAAGGGACTGTTTTTT. Translating it yields CASSYLSDSPKGLFF. The rearrangement uses TRBV6-6 and TRBJ1-4; tentatively, D is TRBD1 (6 bases). V was clipped by 2 bases and J by 13 bases, with 20 bases between them. The V gene's germline CDR1 is MNHNY and CDR2 SVGAGI (reference sequence). The CDR3 runs to 15 residues.

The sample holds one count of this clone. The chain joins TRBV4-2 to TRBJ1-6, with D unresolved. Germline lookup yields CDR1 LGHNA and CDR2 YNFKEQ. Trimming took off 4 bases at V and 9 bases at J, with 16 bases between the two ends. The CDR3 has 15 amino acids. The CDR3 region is CASSLGSGGLSPLHF. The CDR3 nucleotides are TGTGCCAGCAGCCTCGGTTCAGGAGGGCTTTCACCCCTCCACTTT.

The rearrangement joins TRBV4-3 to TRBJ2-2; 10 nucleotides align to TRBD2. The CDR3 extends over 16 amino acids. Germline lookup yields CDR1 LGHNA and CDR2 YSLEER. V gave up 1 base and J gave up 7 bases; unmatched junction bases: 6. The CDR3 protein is CASSQGLAGTFGELFF. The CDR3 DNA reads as TGCGCCAGCAGCCAAGGACTAGCGGGCACTTTCGGGGAGCTGTTTTTT.

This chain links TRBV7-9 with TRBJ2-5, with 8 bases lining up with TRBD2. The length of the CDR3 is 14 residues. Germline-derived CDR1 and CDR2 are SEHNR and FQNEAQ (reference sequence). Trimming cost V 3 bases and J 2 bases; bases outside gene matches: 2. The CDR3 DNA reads TGTGCCAGCAGCTTTAGCGGGGCACAAGAGACCCAGTACTTC. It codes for CASSFSGAQETQYF.

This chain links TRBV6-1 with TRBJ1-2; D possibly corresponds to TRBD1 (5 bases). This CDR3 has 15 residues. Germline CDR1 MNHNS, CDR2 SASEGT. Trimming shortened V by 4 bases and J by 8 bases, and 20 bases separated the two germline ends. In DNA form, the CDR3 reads TGTGCCAGCAGTGTCTCAGGGAGCGCCCTCTCGGGCTACACCTTC. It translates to CASSVSGSALSGYTF.

The CDR3 loop is CASSPTGLQETQYF. CDR3 coding DNA: TGTGCCAGCAGCCCTACGGGACTCCAAGAGACCCAGTACTTC. J is TRBJ2-5 and V is TRBV7-9; D perhaps matches TRBD2 (6 bases). The V end lost 5 bases, the J end lost 1 base, and 11 bases lay between the germline ends. Germline CDR1 is SEHNR and CDR2 is FQNEAQ (reference sequence). The CDR3 totals 14 residues.

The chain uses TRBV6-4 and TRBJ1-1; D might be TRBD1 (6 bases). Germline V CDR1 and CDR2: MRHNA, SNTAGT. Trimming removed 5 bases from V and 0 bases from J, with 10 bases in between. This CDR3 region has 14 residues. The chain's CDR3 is CASSPTGMNTEAFF. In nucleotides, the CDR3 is TGTGCCAGCAGTCCCACAGGGATGAACACTGAAGCTTTCTTT.

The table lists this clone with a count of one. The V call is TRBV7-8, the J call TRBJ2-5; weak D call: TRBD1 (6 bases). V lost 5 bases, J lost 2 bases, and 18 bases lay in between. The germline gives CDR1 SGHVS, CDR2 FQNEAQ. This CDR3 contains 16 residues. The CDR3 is CASSQHSWTAQETQYF. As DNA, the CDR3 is TGTGCCAGCAGCCAACATAGCTGGACAGCTCAAGAGACCCAGTACTTC.

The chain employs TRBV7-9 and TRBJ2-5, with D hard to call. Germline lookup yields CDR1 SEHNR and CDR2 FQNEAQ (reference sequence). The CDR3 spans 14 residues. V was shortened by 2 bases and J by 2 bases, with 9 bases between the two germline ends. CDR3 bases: TGTGCCAGCAGCTTAATTACAGCACAAGAGACCCAGTACTTC. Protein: CASSLITAQETQYF.